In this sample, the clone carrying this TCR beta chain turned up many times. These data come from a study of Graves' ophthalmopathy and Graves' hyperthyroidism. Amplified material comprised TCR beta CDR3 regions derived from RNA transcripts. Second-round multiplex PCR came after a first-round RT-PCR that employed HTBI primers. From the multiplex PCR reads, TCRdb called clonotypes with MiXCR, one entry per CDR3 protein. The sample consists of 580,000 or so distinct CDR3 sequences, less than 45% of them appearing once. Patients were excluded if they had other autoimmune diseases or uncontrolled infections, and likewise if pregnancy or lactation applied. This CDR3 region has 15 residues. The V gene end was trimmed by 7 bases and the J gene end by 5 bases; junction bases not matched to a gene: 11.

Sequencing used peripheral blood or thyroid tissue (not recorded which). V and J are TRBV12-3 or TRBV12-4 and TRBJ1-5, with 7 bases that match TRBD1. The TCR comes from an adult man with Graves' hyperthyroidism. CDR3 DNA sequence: TGTGCCAGCAACCGGGACAGTTTAAAGGATCAGCCCCAGCATTTT. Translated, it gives CASNRDSLKDQPQHF.